This T cell receptor (beta chain) was captured by sequencing in a study of blood T cell repertoires in COVID-19. Study information: Italy, Spain and the United States were the sources of the convalescent and acute COVID-19 samples.

Libraries were prepared by immunoSEQ multiplex PCR; TCRdb keeps only in-frame clonotypes and omits some of them. Here the sample spans 95,000 to 150,000 clones, 82% being singletons. V was shortened by 5 bases and J by 0 bases, with 13 bases between the two germline ends. Germline V gene sequence: CDR1 LNHNV, CDR2 YYDKDF (reference sequence). The CDR3 spans 15 residues. Sequencing was performed on peripheral blood. J is TRBJ1-1 and V is TRBV15, with a possible D match to TRBD1 (6 bases). This TCR derives from a woman aged 70 to 79 with acute or convalescent COVID-19. The CDR3 DNA follows: TGTGCCACCAGCCCGGAAGGACAGATGAACACTGAAGCTTTCTTT. It translates to CATSPEGQMNTEAFF.